This is a list of T cell receptor beta chains from one sample in a study of blood T cell repertoires in COVID-19. Only in-frame clones appear in the TCRdb table, and some are missing; sequencing was by immunoSEQ multiplex PCR. The sample lists some 120,000 clones; 70% to 90% were seen once. Sample: peripheral blood. The receptors stem from a woman aged 45-59 years with active or convalescent COVID-19. CDR3s include the opening cysteine and the closing phenylalanine or tryptophan. Fields, in order: CDR3 length, V gene, D gene, clone size, J gene, CDR3 protein, CDR3 DNA. D genes are given only for firm matches. Size values are once, few and many counts, or a class for expanded clones, and some rows have none.

CDR3 length: 15
V gene: TRBV6-6
D gene: TRBD2
clone size: .
J gene: TRBJ2-7
CDR3 protein: CASSYSGRGDYEQYF
CDR3 DNA: TGTGCCAGCAGTTACTCCGGGAGGGGAGACTACGAGCAGTACTTC

CDR3 length: 19
V gene: TRBV9
D gene: TRBD2
clone size: .
J gene: TRBJ2-2
CDR3 protein: CASSVSRLAETTNTGELFF
CDR3 DNA: TGTGCCAGCAGCGTATCTCGGCTAGCGGAAACAACGAACACCGGGGAGCTGTTTTTT

CDR3 length: 16
V gene: TRBV5-1
D gene: TRBD2
clone size: .
J gene: TRBJ2-3
CDR3 protein: CASSLDLAGAEDTQYF
CDR3 DNA: TGCGCCAGCAGCTTGGATCTAGCGGGAGCAGAGGATACGCAGTATTTT

CDR3 length: 14
V gene: TRBV15
D gene: TRBD1
clone size: .
J gene: TRBJ1-6
CDR3 protein: CATSRETGETPLHF
CDR3 DNA: TGTGCCACCAGCAGAGAGACAGGGGAGACACCCCTCCACTTT

CDR3 length: 14
V gene: TRBV6-5
D gene: .
clone size: .
J gene: TRBJ1-5
CDR3 protein: CATRRFSDNQPQHF
CDR3 DNA: TGTGCCACCCGACGGTTCAGCGACAATCAGCCCCAGCATTTT

CDR3 length: 16
V gene: TRBV5-1
D gene: TRBD1
clone size: .
J gene: TRBJ1-6
CDR3 protein: CASSLAGQGDGSPLHF
CDR3 DNA: TGCGCCAGCAGCTTGGCGGGACAGGGGGACGGTTCACCCCTCCACTTT

CDR3 length: 15
V gene: TRBV24-1
D gene: TRBD2
clone size: .
J gene: TRBJ2-1
CDR3 protein: CATSDSGLAGLQQFF
CDR3 DNA: TGTGCCACCAGTGATTCGGGACTAGCGGGGTTGCAGCAGTTCTTC

CDR3 length: 12
V gene: TRBV7-9
D gene: TRBD1
clone size: .
J gene: TRBJ1-1
CDR3 protein: CASSADRGPAFF
CDR3 DNA: TGTGCCAGCAGCGCGGACAGGGGGCCGGCTTTCTTT

CDR3 length: 15
V gene: TRBV25-1
D gene: TRBD1
clone size: once
J gene: TRBJ1-2
CDR3 protein: CASSEIGTGGDGYTF
CDR3 DNA: TGTGCCAGCAGTGAAATAGGGACAGGGGGCGATGGCTACACCTTC

CDR3 length: 15
V gene: TRBV3-1/TRBV3-2
D gene: TRBD2
clone size: .
J gene: TRBJ2-3
CDR3 protein: CASSGGSFSTDTQYF
CDR3 DNA: TGTGCCAGCTCGGGGGGAAGTTTTAGCACAGATACGCAGTATTTT

CDR3 length: 16
V gene: TRBV15
D gene: TRBD2
clone size: once
J gene: TRBJ2-7
CDR3 protein: CATSRELAGVGYEQYF
CDR3 DNA: TGTGCCACCAGCAGGGAACTAGCGGGAGTAGGGTACGAGCAGTACTTC

CDR3 length: 15
V gene: TRBV7-9
D gene: .
clone size: .
J gene: TRBJ1-3
CDR3 protein: CASSPRTDPGNTIYF
CDR3 DNA: TGTGCCAGCAGCCCACGGACAGATCCTGGAAACACCATATATTTT

CDR3 length: 16
V gene: TRBV28
D gene: .
clone size: .
J gene: TRBJ1-5
CDR3 protein: CASSLLGQYSNQPQHF
CDR3 DNA: TGTGCCAGCAGTTTATTGGGGCAATATAGCAATCAGCCCCAGCATTTT

CDR3 length: 17
V gene: TRBV4-3
D gene: TRBD2
clone size: .
J gene: TRBJ2-3
CDR3 protein: CASRLGTGGPATDTQYF
CDR3 DNA: TGCGCCAGCAGACTCGGGACGGGAGGGCCTGCTACAGATACGCAGTATTTT

CDR3 length: 15
V gene: TRBV9
D gene: TRBD2
clone size: .
J gene: TRBJ2-7
CDR3 protein: CASSVGGEGNYEQYF
CDR3 DNA: TGTGCCAGCAGCGTAGGTGGGGAGGGGAACTACGAGCAGTACTTC

CDR3 length: 14
V gene: TRBV15
D gene: TRBD1
clone size: .
J gene: TRBJ2-7
CDR3 protein: CATGDRELSYEQYF
CDR3 DNA: TGTGCCACCGGAGACAGGGAGCTCTCCTACGAGCAGTACTTC

CDR3 length: 14
V gene: TRBV7-2
D gene: TRBD1
clone size: .
J gene: TRBJ2-7
CDR3 protein: CASTFGQGSREQYF
CDR3 DNA: TGTGCCAGCACCTTCGGACAGGGATCGAGGGAGCAGTACTTC

CDR3 length: 13
V gene: TRBV11-2
D gene: .
clone size: .
J gene: TRBJ1-1
CDR3 protein: CASSREVNTEAFF
CDR3 DNA: TGTGCCAGCAGCCGGGAGGTTAACACTGAAGCTTTCTTT

CDR3 length: 13
V gene: TRBV21-1
D gene: .
clone size: .
J gene: TRBJ2-3
CDR3 protein: CAPLPRGTDTQYF
CDR3 DNA: TGTGCTCCATTACCCAGGGGCACAGATACGCAGTATTTT

CDR3 length: 12
V gene: TRBV2
D gene: .
clone size: .
J gene: TRBJ2-7
CDR3 protein: CASNSGVGEQYF
CDR3 DNA: TGTGCCAGCAACTCGGGAGTGGGCGAGCAGTACTTC

CDR3 length: 12
V gene: TRBV20-1
D gene: TRBD1
clone size: .
J gene: TRBJ1-2
CDR3 protein: CSASEGARGYTF
CDR3 DNA: TGCAGTGCTAGTGAGGGGGCGCGTGGCTACACCTTC

CDR3 length: 16
V gene: TRBV7-9
D gene: TRBD1
clone size: .
J gene: TRBJ2-5
CDR3 protein: CASSRRGQGPLETQYF
CDR3 DNA: TGTGCCAGCAGCCGACGCGGACAGGGACCATTAGAGACCCAGTACTTC

CDR3 length: 19
V gene: TRBV12-2
D gene: .
clone size: few
J gene: TRBJ1-4
CDR3 protein: CASRLHRVVGQGINEKLFF
CDR3 DNA: .

CDR3 length: 15
V gene: TRBV4-1
D gene: .
clone size: .
J gene: TRBJ2-2
CDR3 protein: CASSQAGVNTGELFF
CDR3 DNA: TGCGCCAGCAGCCAAGCAGGGGTCAACACCGGGGAGCTGTTTTTT

CDR3 length: 11
V gene: TRBV18
D gene: .
clone size: .
J gene: TRBJ1-1
CDR3 protein: CASSPGGAAFF
CDR3 DNA: TGTGCCAGCTCACCCGGGGGGGCGGCTTTCTTT

CDR3 length: 15
V gene: TRBV28
D gene: TRBD1
clone size: once
J gene: TRBJ2-7
CDR3 protein: CASSLTGTGKHEQYF
CDR3 DNA: TGTGCCAGCAGTTTAACCGGGACAGGGAAACACGAGCAGTACTTC

CDR3 length: 13
V gene: TRBV19
D gene: .
clone size: once
J gene: TRBJ1-5
CDR3 protein: CASSATGNQPQHF
CDR3 DNA: TGTGCCAGTAGTGCTACAGGGAATCAGCCCCAGCATTTT

CDR3 length: 11
V gene: TRBV30
D gene: .
clone size: .
J gene: TRBJ1-6
CDR3 protein: CAWSGAGFVSF
CDR3 DNA: TGTGCCTGGAGTGGGGCTGGGTTTGTCAGCTTT

CDR3 length: 14
V gene: TRBV4-3
D gene: .
clone size: .
J gene: TRBJ2-7
CDR3 protein: CASSQSGRSYEQYF
CDR3 DNA: TGCGCCAGCAGCCAATCTGGGCGCTCCTACGAGCAGTACTTC

CDR3 length: 16
V gene: TRBV10-3
D gene: .
clone size: .
J gene: TRBJ2-3
CDR3 protein: CAISEPASEKGDTQYF
CDR3 DNA: TGTGCCATCAGTGAGCCCGCTAGCGAAAAGGGAGATACGCAGTATTTT

CDR3 length: 14
V gene: TRBV2
D gene: TRBD1
clone size: .
J gene: TRBJ1-1
CDR3 protein: CASTTQGENTEAFF
CDR3 DNA: TGTGCCAGCACTACCCAGGGGGAGAACACTGAAGCTTTCTTT

CDR3 length: 15
V gene: TRBV2
D gene: TRBD2
clone size: .
J gene: TRBJ2-7
CDR3 protein: CASSEGLAVYYEQYF
CDR3 DNA: TGTGCCAGCAGTGAAGGGCTAGCGGTCTACTACGAGCAGTACTTC

CDR3 length: 17
V gene: TRBV27
D gene: TRBD2
clone size: .
J gene: TRBJ2-7
CDR3 protein: CASSLSGLAGVRYEQYF
CDR3 DNA: TGTGCCAGCAGTTTATCAGGACTAGCGGGAGTACGTTACGAGCAGTACTTC

CDR3 length: 11
V gene: TRBV7-2
D gene: .
clone size: .
J gene: TRBJ2-7
CDR3 protein: CASSNIYEQYF
CDR3 DNA: TGTGCCAGCAGTAACATCTACGAGCAGTACTTC

CDR3 length: 15
V gene: TRBV4-3
D gene: .
clone size: few
J gene: TRBJ2-2
CDR3 protein: CASSPLSPESGELFF
CDR3 DNA: TGCGCCAGCAGCCCGCTATCCCCTGAGAGCGGGGAGCTGTTTTTT

CDR3 length: 15
V gene: TRBV30
D gene: TRBD1
clone size: .
J gene: TRBJ1-5
CDR3 protein: CAWSDRGHSNQPQHF
CDR3 DNA: TGTGCCTGGAGCGACAGGGGACATAGCAATCAGCCCCAGCATTTT

CDR3 length: 14
V gene: TRBV7-9
D gene: .
clone size: .
J gene: TRBJ1-5
CDR3 protein: CASSPGQFNQPQHF
CDR3 DNA: TGTGCCAGCAGCCCAGGACAGTTCAATCAGCCCCAGCATTTT

CDR3 length: 13
V gene: TRBV2
D gene: .
clone size: .
J gene: TRBJ1-2
CDR3 protein: CASTVSSNYGYTF
CDR3 DNA: TGTGCCAGCACTGTCAGTTCTAACTATGGCTACACCTTC

CDR3 length: 14
V gene: TRBV6-4
D gene: .
clone size: .
J gene: TRBJ1-2
CDR3 protein: CASSREFTNYGYTF
CDR3 DNA: TGTGCCAGCAGTAGAGAGTTTACTAACTATGGCTACACCTTC

CDR3 length: 12
V gene: TRBV28
D gene: TRBD1
clone size: .
J gene: TRBJ2-1
CDR3 protein: CASSDLRDRGFF
CDR3 DNA: TGTGCCAGCAGCGACCTCCGGGACAGGGGGTTCTTC

CDR3 length: 16
V gene: TRBV7-3
D gene: TRBD1
clone size: .
J gene: TRBJ2-3
CDR3 protein: CASSGLTGGNTDTQYF
CDR3 DNA: TGTGCCAGCAGCGGCCTGACAGGGGGCAATACAGATACGCAGTATTTT

CDR3 length: 14
V gene: TRBV2
D gene: .
clone size: .
J gene: TRBJ1-3
CDR3 protein: CASKVGSYGNTIYF
CDR3 DNA: TGTGCCAGCAAGGTGGGCAGTTATGGAAACACCATATATTTT

CDR3 length: 12
V gene: TRBV5-1
D gene: .
clone size: .
J gene: TRBJ1-2
CDR3 protein: CASSLAGYGYTF
CDR3 DNA: TGCGCCAGCAGCTTGGCGGGCTATGGCTACACCTTC

CDR3 length: 16
V gene: TRBV4-3
D gene: .
clone size: .
J gene: TRBJ2-7
CDR3 protein: CASSHDIQGSSYEQYF
CDR3 DNA: TGCGCCAGCAGCCACGACATCCAGGGGAGTAGCTACGAGCAGTACTTC

CDR3 length: 14
V gene: TRBV9
D gene: .
clone size: once
J gene: TRBJ2-3
CDR3 protein: CASSVDLGGDTQYF
CDR3 DNA: TGTGCCAGCAGCGTAGACTTAGGGGGTGATACGCAGTATTTT

CDR3 length: 14
V gene: TRBV10-3
D gene: .
clone size: .
J gene: TRBJ1-2
CDR3 protein: CAISETAANYGYTF
CDR3 DNA: TGTGCCATCAGTGAGACCGCAGCTAACTATGGCTACACCTTC

CDR3 length: 11
V gene: TRBV10-3
D gene: .
clone size: .
J gene: TRBJ2-2
CDR3 protein: CATVNTGELFF
CDR3 DNA: TGTGCCACCGTAAACACCGGGGAGCTGTTTTTT

CDR3 length: 15
V gene: TRBV9
D gene: TRBD2
clone size: .
J gene: TRBJ2-5
CDR3 protein: CASSTLAGERETQYF
CDR3 DNA: TGTGCCAGCAGCACACTAGCGGGAGAGAGGGAGACCCAGTACTTC

CDR3 length: 13
V gene: TRBV7-2
D gene: .
clone size: .
J gene: TRBJ1-1
CDR3 protein: CASSLDFKFEAFF
CDR3 DNA: TGTGCCAGCAGCTTAGACTTTAAGTTTGAAGCTTTCTTT

CDR3 length: 14
V gene: TRBV6-5
D gene: .
clone size: .
J gene: TRBJ2-2
CDR3 protein: CASTRGGAVGELFF
CDR3 DNA: TGTGCCAGCACCAGGGGAGGGGCGGTCGGGGAGCTGTTTTTT

CDR3 length: 11
V gene: TRBV10-3
D gene: .
clone size: .
J gene: TRBJ2-1
CDR3 protein: CAIRARGEQFF
CDR3 DNA: TGTGCCATCAGGGCTCGGGGTGAGCAGTTCTTC

CDR3 length: 13
V gene: TRBV6-5
D gene: TRBD1
clone size: .
J gene: TRBJ1-3
CDR3 protein: CASRDRVGSTIYF
CDR3 DNA: TGTGCCAGCAGGGACAGGGTAGGGAGCACCATATATTTT

CDR3 length: 12
V gene: TRBV13
D gene: .
clone size: .
J gene: TRBJ2-3
CDR3 protein: CASSSRTDTQYF
CDR3 DNA: TGTGCCAGCAGCTCGAGAACAGATACGCAGTATTTT